The clone carrying this TCR beta chain was observed many times. Its antigen is still unknown. The CDR3 extends over 16 amino acids. The junction had 12 bases not matched to a gene; V was cut back by 1 base and J by 7 bases. The germline gives CDR1 MGHRA, CDR2 YSYEKL. These data originate in a study of T-cell memory formation after mild COVID-19. As for the study in general: Clusters were largely donor specific.

Regarding the study as a whole: Day 15 to 85 contracting clones showed balanced CD4/CD8; later expanders leaned CD4+. Chiefly within CM and EM were the contracting CD4+ clones; CD8+ ones were within EMRA.

One entry per CDR3 protein results from TCRdb running MiXCR on the 5' RACE reads. The sample holds 550,000 to 650,000 distinct CDR3 sequences, 15% to 20% seen once. This sequence joins TRBV4-1 and TRBJ2-7; TRBD1 matches at 8 bases. The sequence derives from an adult woman who had mild COVID-19 (a few samples of this study predate the infection). Cell type and time point are not known. Sequencing was performed on PBMCs or a T cell subset sorted from them (not recorded which). In DNA form, the CDR3 reads TGCGCCAGCAGCCAAGGCTCCCCTGACAGGGGTCGGGAGCAGTACTTC. This encodes CASSQGSPDRGREQYF.